Below are 4 T cell receptor beta chains sequenced from a single sample in a study of T cells in tuberculosis. The assay was immunoSEQ multiplex PCR, and TCRdb's table has in-frame clones only and misses some. Of 30,000 to 40,000 clones in the sample, under 95% are singletons; the top ten hold 2% to 2.5%. Time point defined: new active TB diagnosis, blood taken before or within 7 days of starting treatment. Here the sequenced sample was PBMCs, taken at tuberculosis diagnosis. These receptors were collected from an adult with tuberculosis.

V usage is TRBV5-1 and J usage is TRBJ1-2, with TRBD1 identical over 7 bases. V dropped 4 bases and J dropped 4; count of bases not matched to a gene: 4. Germline CDR1 and CDR2: SGHRS and YFSETQ. The CDR3 has 13 amino acids. The chain's CDR3 is CASSVDRVYGYTF. CDR3 DNA sequence: TGCGCCAGCAGCGTTGACAGGGTCTATGGCTACACCTTC.

CDR3 loop: CASSQGTGVNYGYTF. CDR3 nucleotides: TGCGCCAGCAGCCAAGGGACAGGCGTTAACTATGGCTACACCTTC. The gene calls are TRBV4-1 and TRBJ1-2; the match to TRBD1 covers 7 bases. This CDR3 has 15 amino acids. The V gene's germline CDR1 is MGHRA and CDR2 YSYEKL. J lost 1 base, V lost 1 base, and 3 bases had no gene match.

CDR3 protein: CASSHLDSYSGNTIYF. The CDR3 DNA follows: TGTGCCAGCAGCCACCTGGACAGCTACTCTGGAAACACCATATATTTT. The gene calls are TRBV14 and TRBJ1-3, with D maybe TRBD1 (6 bases). Germline assignment: CDR1 SGHDN and CDR2 FVKESK. CDR3 length: 16 amino acids. Trimming removed 3 bases from V and 0 bases from J, with 12 bases in between.

This rearrangement joins TRBV2 to TRBJ1-5; 7 nucleotides match TRBD1. Germline CDR1 SNHLY, CDR2 FYNNEI. CDR3 length: 17 amino acids. V was pared by 0 bases and J by 5 bases, with 10 bases of the junction left unmatched. The chain's CDR3 is CASSEAYNRGADQPQHF. In DNA, the CDR3 is TGTGCCAGCAGTGAAGCCTATAACAGGGGCGCCGATCAGCCCCAGCATTTT.